The T cell receptor beta chain under discussion was sequenced for a study of blood T cell repertoires in COVID-19. Per the germline V gene, CDR1 is LNHDA and CDR2 is SQIVND (reference sequence). Germline trimming cut 5 bases from V and 4 bases from J; bases unmatched to any gene: 28. This CDR3 comprises 22 residues. The assay was immunoSEQ multiplex PCR, and TCRdb's table has in-frame clones only and misses some. The sample lists a few hundred thousand clones, about 90% occurring once. The participants were between roughly 18 and 100 years old and came from 24 US areas. Membership in each cohort depended on participant-reported clinical history. All recovered Cohort 3 donors got two negative PCRs, got clearance, or saw symptom resolution.

The TCR sequence derives from a woman in her twenties or thirties who had recovered from COVID-19. Sequencing was performed on PBMCs or T cells enriched from blood (not recorded which). The chain couples TRBV19 to TRBJ2-2; 7 bases are a match to TRBD2. DNA for the CDR3: TGTGCCAGTAGTCCACAACGCTATAGCGGTGCACGGGGAACGGGGGGCACCGGGGAGCTGTTTTTT. Protein sequence: CASSPQRYSGARGTGGTGELFF.